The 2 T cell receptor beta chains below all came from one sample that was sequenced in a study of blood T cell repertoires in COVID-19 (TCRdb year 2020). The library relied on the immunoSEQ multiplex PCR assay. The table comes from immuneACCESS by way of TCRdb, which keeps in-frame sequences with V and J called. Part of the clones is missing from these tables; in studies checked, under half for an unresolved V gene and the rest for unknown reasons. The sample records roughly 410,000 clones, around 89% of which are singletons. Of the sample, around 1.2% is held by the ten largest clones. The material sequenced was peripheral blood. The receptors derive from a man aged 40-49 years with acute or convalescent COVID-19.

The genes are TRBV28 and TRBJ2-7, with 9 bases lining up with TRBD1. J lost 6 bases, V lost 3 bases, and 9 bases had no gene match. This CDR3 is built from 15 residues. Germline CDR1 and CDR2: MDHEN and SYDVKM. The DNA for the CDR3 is TGTGCCAGCAGTTTTACTGGGACAGGGATATTCGAGCAGTACTTC. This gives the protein CASSFTGTGIFEQYF. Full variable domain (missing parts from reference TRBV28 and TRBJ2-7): DVKVTQSSRYLVKRTGEKVFLECVQDMDHENMFWYRQDPGLGLRLIYFSYDVKMKEKGDIPEGYSVSREKKERFSLILESASTNQTSMYLCASSFTGTGIFEQYFGPGTRLTVT.

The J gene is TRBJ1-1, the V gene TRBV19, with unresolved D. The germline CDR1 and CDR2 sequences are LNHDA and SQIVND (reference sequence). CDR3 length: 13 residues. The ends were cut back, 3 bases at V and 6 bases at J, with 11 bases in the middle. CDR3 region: CASSMRGDSEAFF. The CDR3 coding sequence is TGTGCCAGTAGTATGCGAGGTGACTCTGAAGCTTTCTTT.